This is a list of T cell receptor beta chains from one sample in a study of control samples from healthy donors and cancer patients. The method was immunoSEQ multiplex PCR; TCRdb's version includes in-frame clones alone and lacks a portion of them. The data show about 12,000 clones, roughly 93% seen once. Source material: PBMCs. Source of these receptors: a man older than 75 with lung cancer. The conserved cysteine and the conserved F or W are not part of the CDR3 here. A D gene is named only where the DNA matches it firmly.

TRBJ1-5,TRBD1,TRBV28,ASSLPGQGVAQPQH
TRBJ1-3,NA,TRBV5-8,ASSLVPTVSGNTIY
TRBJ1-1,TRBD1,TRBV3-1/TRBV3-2,ASSPGGTEAF
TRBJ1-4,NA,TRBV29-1,SVAPDLNEKLF
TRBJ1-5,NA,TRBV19,ASSAKMIQGFSNQPQH
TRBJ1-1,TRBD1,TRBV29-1,STRRDRVTEAF
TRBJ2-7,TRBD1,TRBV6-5,ASSSRDRAAYEQY
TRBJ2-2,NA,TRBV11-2,ASSLRGAGNTGELF
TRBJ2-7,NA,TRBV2,ASTITGPQY
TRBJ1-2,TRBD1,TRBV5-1,ASSPGTGPAYGYT
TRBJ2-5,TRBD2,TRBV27,ASRGGQETQY
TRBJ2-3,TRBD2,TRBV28,ASSLWEGRVAGGRTDTQY
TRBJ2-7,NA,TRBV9,ASSDPRGGAEQY
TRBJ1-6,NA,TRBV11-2,ASSLDQPPLH
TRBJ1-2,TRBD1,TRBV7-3,ASSLGGDRGHYYDGYT
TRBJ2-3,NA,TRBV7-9,ASSVTGGTDTQY
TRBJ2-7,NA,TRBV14,ASSQVLRAEQY
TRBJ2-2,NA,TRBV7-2,ASSLVRTAAELF
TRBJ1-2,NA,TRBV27,ASSLRPRPTNYGYT
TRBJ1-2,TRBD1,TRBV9,ASTGGGKVEGYT
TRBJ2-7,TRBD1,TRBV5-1,ASSSTGGNGEQY
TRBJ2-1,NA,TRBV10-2,ANQPGPYSEGEEQF
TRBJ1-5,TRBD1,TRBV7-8,ASSLGTGMRQPQH
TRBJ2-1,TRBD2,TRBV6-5,ASFPGGGRYNEQF
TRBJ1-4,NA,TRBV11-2,ASSSEPGTKLF
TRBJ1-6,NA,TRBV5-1,ASNDGSSYNSPLH
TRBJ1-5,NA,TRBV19,ASIPGHTNQPQH
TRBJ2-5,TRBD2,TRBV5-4,ASSISGNQETQY
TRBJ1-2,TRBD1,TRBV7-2,ASSQRQGAQGYT
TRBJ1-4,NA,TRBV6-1,ASSEASATNEKLF
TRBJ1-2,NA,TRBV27,ASSHRTPWDGYT
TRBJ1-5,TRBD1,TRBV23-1,ASSQSRVWDREEEDNQPQH
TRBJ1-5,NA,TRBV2,ASSEEVDLLQPQH
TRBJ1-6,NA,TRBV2,ASSKDSNSYNSPLH
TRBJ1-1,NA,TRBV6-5,ASRPYAPSTEAF
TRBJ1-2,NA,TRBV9,ASSASQGIYGYT
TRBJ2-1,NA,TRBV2,ASSERPRGGNEQF
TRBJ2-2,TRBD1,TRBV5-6,ASAGQGRNTGELF
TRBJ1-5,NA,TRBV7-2,ASSLGGRINQPQH
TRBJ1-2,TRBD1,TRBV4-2,ASSQVEGARGYT
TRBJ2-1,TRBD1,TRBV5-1,ASSAGTVYNEQF
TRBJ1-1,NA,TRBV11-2,ASSLGNQVRVNTEAF
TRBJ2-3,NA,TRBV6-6,ASSYIGGRPTDTQY
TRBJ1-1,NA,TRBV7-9,ASASGDTEAF
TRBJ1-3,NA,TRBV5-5,ASSPSGSGNTIY
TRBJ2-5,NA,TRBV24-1,ATSDAGPEETQY